The 23 T cell receptor beta chains below were found in one sample sequenced in a study of CD4+ T cells in melanoma. Generated by immunoSEQ multiplex PCR, the TCRdb table keeps only in-frame clones and is missing some. The sample carries 11,000 or so clones, less than 70% recorded once. Source material: cells from a culture (not recorded whether cultured in vitro). These receptors all come from a human donor with melanoma.

This clone has only a few counts. The chain is built from TRBV28 and TRBJ1-2; 7 bases agree with TRBD1. J was trimmed by 4 bases and V by 8 bases; bases with no gene match: 10. This CDR3 comprises 14 residues. Looked up from germline, CDR1 is MDHEN and CDR2 is SYDVKM. The CDR3 protein is CASSVGGQPYGYTF. The CDR3 DNA reads TGTGCCAGCTCTGTAGGGGGACAGCCCTATGGCTACACCTTC.

The gene calls are TRBV2 and TRBJ1-5; unclear D gene. Germline CDR1 and CDR2: SNHLY and FYNNEI. CDR3 length: 16 amino acids. The germline V and J ends were trimmed by 6 bases and 5 bases, with 20 bases remaining between them. The CDR3 DNA is TGTGCCAGCAGGGACTGGTCCGATTTATGGGATCAGCCCCAGCATTTT. Protein sequence: CASRDWSDLWDQPQHF.

The chain combines TRBV10-3 with TRBJ2-1; D possibly uses TRBD1 or TRBD2 (7 bases each). V lost 2 bases, J lost 8 bases, and 25 bases lay in between. The CDR3 has 18 residues. Germline V CDR1 and CDR2: ENHRY, SYGVKD. CDR3 sequence reads: CAISEPTPPGEGADEQFF. The DNA of the CDR3 is TGTGCCATCAGTGAGCCGACCCCCCCTGGGGAGGGGGCAGATGAGCAGTTCTTC.

The chain recombines TRBV5-1 with TRBJ1-3; TRBD1 is a possible D gene (5 bases). Germline values: CDR1 SGHRS, CDR2 YFSETQ. This CDR3 region has 15 residues. Deletions cut 0 bases from V and 0 bases from J, with 7 bases between. The CDR3 loop is CASSLEGTSGNTIYF. For the CDR3, the DNA is TGCGCCAGCAGCTTGGAGGGGACCTCTGGAAACACCATATATTTT.

This clone is labeled as medium-sized. The chain combines TRBV6-1 with TRBJ2-1; 10 positions match TRBD2. CDR1 MNHNS and CDR2 SASEGT come from the germline V gene. The CDR3 spans 15 residues. The V gene end was trimmed by 6 bases and the J gene end by 5 bases; junction bases not matched to a gene: 7. The CDR3 region is CASSVLAGAHNEQFF. The CDR3 region has the DNA TGTGCCAGCAGCGTCCTAGCGGGGGCCCACAATGAGCAGTTCTTC.

The DNA for the CDR3 is TGCAGCGTTGCCGGAGTCTCTAGCACAGATACGCAGTATTTT. Amino acid sequence: CSVAGVSSTDTQYF. This sequence joins TRBV29-1 and TRBJ2-3; D unclear. CDR3 length: 14 residues. CDR1 is SQVTM, CDR2 ANQGSEA, per germline. Trimming cost V 4 bases and J 0 bases, with 11 bases left between them.

The chain is built from TRBV11-2 and TRBJ2-2, with TRBD2 as a possible D gene (5 bases). Per the germline V gene, CDR1 is SGHAT and CDR2 is FQNNGV. The CDR3 length is 17 residues. Trimming stripped 0 bases from V and 1 base from J, with 12 bases between. This CDR3 is CASSLDRRLRNTGELFF. The CDR3 region has the DNA TGTGCCAGCAGCTTAGATCGGAGGCTAAGGAACACCGGGGAGCTGTTTTTT. The variable domain in full, with the rest retrieved from reference TRBV11-2 and TRBJ2-2, is EAGVAQSPRYKIIEKRQSVAFWCNPISGHATLYWYQQILGQGPKLLIQFQNNGVVDDSQLPKDRFSAERLKGVDSTLKIQPAKLEDSAVYLCASSLDRRLRNTGELFFGEGSRLTVL.

V and J are TRBV5-1 and TRBJ1-1; D is uncertain. V lost 2 bases and J lost 0, with 14 bases in between. The V gene's germline CDR1 is SGHRS and CDR2 YFSETQ. The CDR3 is 16 amino acids. The CDR3 nucleotides are TGCGCCAGCAGCTTAGTCAACAGTATCATGAACACTGAAGCTTTCTTT. It specifies CASSLVNSIMNTEAFF.

This clone was seen a handful of times. The chain carries TRBV10-1 and TRBJ1-4; D gene unclear. CDR3 size: 18 residues. Germline CDR1 is WNHNN and CDR2 is SYGVQD (reference sequence). Trimming cost V 6 bases and J 4 bases, with 24 bases left between them. The CDR3 loop reads CASSETTFSGINNEKLFF. The CDR3 DNA reads as TGCGCCAGCAGCGAGACGACCTTCTCCGGGATCAATAATGAAAAACTGTTTTTT.

The chain employs TRBV7-8 and TRBJ2-5; 12 positions match TRBD2. With V trimmed by 5 bases and J by 3 bases, 4 bases remained unmatched. The CDR3 has 15 residues. Germline CDR1 SGHVS, CDR2 FQNEAQ. CDR3 coding DNA: TGTGCCAGCAGCGCCCGACTAGCGGGGGAAGAGACCCAGTACTTC. This codes for CASSARLAGEETQYF. Looking up the rest from reference TRBV7-8 and TRBJ2-5 gives the full variable domain: GAGVSQSPRYKVAKRGQDVALRCDPISGHVSLFWYQQALGQGPEFLTYFQNEAQLDKSGLPSDRFFAERPEGSVSTLKIQRTQQEDSAVYLCASSARLAGEETQYFGPGTRLLVL.

The J gene is TRBJ2-3, the V gene TRBV6-6; no clear D. The V and J ends lost 2 bases and 0 bases respectively, with 9 bases between them. Germline V gives CDR1 MNHNY, CDR2 SVGAGI (reference sequence). This CDR3 region has 15 residues. In DNA, the CDR3 is TGTGCCAGCAGTTACGGTGCCGATAGCACAGATACGCAGTATTTT. Translating it yields CASSYGADSTDTQYF.

In its sample, this clone was seen once. The chain combines TRBV19 with TRBJ1-6; D uncertain. V lost 6 bases and J 2 bases, leaving 17 bases between the germline ends. Germline CDR1 LNHDA, CDR2 SQIVND (reference sequence). This CDR3 is built from 17 residues. The CDR3 bases are TGTGCCAGTAGGAAGAGTACCGCCGGCCCCTATAATTCACCCCTCCACTTT. This gives the protein CASRKSTAGPYNSPLHF.

In this sample, this clone turned up a few times. The chain uses TRBV4-1 and TRBJ1-2; possibly TRBD1 for D (5 bases). The germline V and J ends were trimmed by 4 bases and 2 bases, with 14 bases remaining between them. This CDR3 comprises 15 residues. Germline lookup yields CDR1 MGHRA and CDR2 YSYEKL. CDR3 in amino acids: CASSPAGGTNYGYTF. CDR3 bases: TGCGCCAGCAGCCCGGCCGGAGGGACGAACTATGGCTACACCTTC.

This chain connects TRBV7-3 to TRBJ1-3; D is ambiguous. The V end was cut by 2 bases, the J end by 3 bases, with 5 bases between. Looked up from germline, CDR1 is SGHTA and CDR2 is FQGTGA. The CDR3 loop spans 13 amino acids. CDR3: CASSLQYGNTIYF. CDR3 nucleotide sequence: TGTGCCAGCAGCTTACAGTATGGAAACACCATATATTTT.

The table lists this clone with a few counts. The V gene is TRBV5-4, the J gene TRBJ2-2, with 7 bases matching TRBD1. Germline CDR1 reads SGHNT; CDR2 reads YYREEE (reference sequence). V dropped 4 bases and J dropped 3; count of bases not matched to a gene: 3. CDR3 length: 14 amino acids. CDR3 sequence (DNA): TGTGCCAGCAGCGGGACAGCAGACACCGGGGAGCTGTTTTTT. Amino acids: CASSGTADTGELFF.

This clone was counted a single time. CDR3 nucleotides: TGTGCCAGCAGTGAATGGGAACAGACTATGGGAAACACCATATATTTT. As protein: CASSEWEQTMGNTIYF. The V gene is TRBV6-1, the J gene TRBJ1-3; D remains unclear. V was cut by 2 bases and J by 4 bases, with 15 bases left in between. CDR1 is MNHNS and CDR2 is SASEGT in the germline V gene. This CDR3 spans 16 amino acids.

The V and J genes are TRBV4-1 and TRBJ1-1; no firm D call. Trimming cost V 4 bases and J 0 bases, with 6 bases left between them. CDR3 length equals 13 residues. Germline V gene data show CDR1 as MGHRA and CDR2 as YSYEKL. The CDR3 sequence is CASSRRVNTEAFF. The DNA of the CDR3 is TGCGCCAGCAGCCGGCGGGTGAACACTGAAGCTTTCTTT.

This clone was recorded once. The rearrangement joins TRBV9 to TRBJ2-3; D tentatively fits TRBD1 or TRBD2 (5 bases each). The CDR3 contains 15 residues. V was clipped by 4 bases and J by 2 bases, with 14 bases between them. Germline V lookup: CDR1 SGDLS, CDR2 YYNGEE. CDR3: CASSPRGDVTDTQYF. CDR3 coding DNA: TGTGCCAGCAGCCCTCGAGGGGATGTCACAGATACGCAGTATTTT. The variable domain in full, completed from reference TRBV9 and TRBJ2-3, reads DSGVTQTPKHLITATGQRVTLRCSPRSGDLSVYWYQQSLDQGLQFLIQYYNGEERAKGNILERFSAQQFPDLHSELNLSSLELGDSALYFCASSPRGDVTDTQYFGPGTRLTVL.

This chain joins TRBV6-1 and TRBJ2-4, with D perhaps matching TRBD1 (6 bases). Germline lookup yields CDR1 MNHNS and CDR2 SASEGT. CDR3 length: 14 amino acids. V was shortened by 5 bases and J by 4 bases, with 12 bases between the two germline ends. The CDR3 DNA follows: TGTGCCAGCAGTTCTGACAGGTTGAAAAACATTCAGTACTTC. Amino acid sequence: CASSSDRLKNIQYF.

The V call is TRBV5-6, the J call TRBJ1-1; D ambiguous. V gave up 4 bases and J gave up 5 bases, with 15 bases separating them. This CDR3 comprises 14 residues. Germline V CDR1 and CDR2: SGHDT, YYEEEE. CDR3 bases: TGTGCCAGCAGCGTGACCCCGGTGGGGACTGAAGCTTTCTTT. Amino acids: CASSVTPVGTEAFF.

Only one count was recorded for this clone. This chain uses TRBV27 with TRBJ2-3; D uncertain. Trimming removed 6 bases at V and 3 bases at J, with 13 bases between. Looked up from germline, CDR1 is MNHEY and CDR2 is SMNVEV (reference sequence). The CDR3 loop spans 14 amino acids. The CDR3 reads CASSQSYWTDTQYF. In DNA, the CDR3 is TGTGCCAGCAGCCAATCCTACTGGACAGATACGCAGTATTTT.

A word on this clone: At one of its ends the junction is not consistent with the germline gene, which may arise from a read error. This chain's CDR3 is CASKLSSRDTQYF. CDR3 bases: TGTGCCAGTAAGCTGTCTAGCAGAGATACGCAGTATTTT. This chain connects TRBV19 to TRBJ2-3, with D perhaps TRBD2 (5 bases). This CDR3 comprises 13 residues. Germline assignment: CDR1 LNHDA and CDR2 SQIVND (reference sequence).

This chain links TRBV11-2 with TRBJ2-5; D is undetermined. The CDR3 extends over 13 amino acids. Between the trimmed V and J ends, which lost 3 bases and 4 bases, there was a span of 9 bases. Germline CDR1 reads SGHAT; CDR2 reads FQNNGV. The DNA for the CDR3 is TGTGCCAGCAGCTTTCCGGCCCGAGAGACCCAGTACTTC. Translated: CASSFPARETQYF.